What follows are 14 T cell receptor beta chains derived from one specimen sequenced in a study of patients and donors after allogeneic stem cell transplantation. In TCRdb, the RT-PCR reads were re-called with MiXCR into one record per CDR3 protein. The sample includes hundreds of thousands of distinct CDR3 sequences, 16% seen only once; the top ten take less than 8%. Source material: blood, either unsorted or a sorted T cell fraction (not recorded which). The receptors come from a human donor who was either an allogeneic HSCT recipient or a stem cell or donor lymphocyte infusion donor (not recorded which). It is not recorded whose cells these are; they may come from a transplant donor.

V gene TRBV24-1 combines with J gene TRBJ2-3; D unclear. Germline CDR1 is KGHDR and CDR2 is SFDVKD. This CDR3 spans 12 amino acids. Trimming shortened V by 9 bases and J by 0 bases, and 6 bases separated the two germline ends. In DNA form, the CDR3 reads TGTGCCACCTCCGACAGCACAGATACGCAGTATTTT. Amino acid sequence: CATSDSTDTQYF.

There are a few counts of this clonotype. This chain connects TRBV2 to TRBJ1-1; no reliable D call. This CDR3 contains 11 residues. The V and J ends lost 2 bases and 4 bases respectively, with 2 bases between them. Looked up from germline, CDR1 is SNHLY and CDR2 is FYNNEI. CDR3 amino acids: CASSEITEAFF. The CDR3 DNA reads TGTGCCAGCAGTGAAATCACTGAAGCTTTCTTT.

Ten or more counts support this clonotype. The rearrangement links TRBV4-3 to TRBJ1-5; tentatively, D is TRBD1 (5 bases). The germline V and J ends were trimmed by 0 bases and 6 bases, with 9 bases remaining between them. CDR1 is LGHNA, CDR2 YSLEER, per germline. CDR3 length: 14 residues. Written as DNA, the CDR3 is TGCGCCAGCAGCCAAGATCAGGGATTTCAGCCCCAGCATTTT. Amino acids: CASSQDQGFQPQHF.

The sample holds a few counts of this clonotype. The chain links TRBV12-3 or TRBV12-4 to TRBJ1-2; D gene uncertain. V was cut by 3 bases and J by 4 bases, with 9 bases left in between. The CDR3 covers 13 residues. The CDR3, as DNA: TGTGCCAGCAGTTTTAATAGCCTCTATGGCTACACCTTC. This encodes CASSFNSLYGYTF.

The chain has TRBV5-1 and TRBJ2-5, with D maybe TRBD1 (5 bases). CDR1 is SGHRS, CDR2 YFSETQ, per germline. V gave up 2 bases and J gave up 5 bases, with 10 bases separating them. CDR3 size: 13 residues. The CDR3 DNA reads TGCGCCAGCAGCTTAGGACATACGGAGACCCAGTACTTC. Its protein product is CASSLGHTETQYF.

The rearrangement joins TRBV6-5 to TRBJ2-2; 7 bases fit TRBD1. The CDR3 is 13 amino acids. The V gene end was trimmed by 2 bases and the J gene end by 8 bases; junction bases not matched to a gene: 2. Germline assignment: CDR1 MNHEY and CDR2 SVGAGI. CDR3 amino acids: CASSYHRGGELFF. The CDR3 region has the DNA TGTGCCAGCAGTTACCACAGGGGTGGGGAGCTGTTTTTT.

This clonotype was seen more than once but under ten times. This sequence joins TRBV28 and TRBJ2-7, with a possible D match to TRBD1 (6 bases). Trimming took 6 bases from V and 0 from J, leaving 18 bases between them. The V gene's germline CDR1 is MDHEN and CDR2 SYDVKM. This CDR3 is built from 16 residues. The CDR3 here is CASSPVGTPRSYEQYF. In DNA, the CDR3 is TGTGCCAGCAGCCCGGTCGGGACACCACGCTCCTACGAGCAGTACTTC.

This chain connects TRBV4-3 to TRBJ1-4, with D unresolved. Germline V CDR1 and CDR2: LGHNA, YSLEER. This CDR3 has 16 amino acids. Trimming left V 3 bases short and J 3 bases short, with 14 bases between. The CDR3 is CASSHGGRIANEKLFF. CDR3 coding DNA: TGCGCCAGCAGCCACGGCGGAAGGATTGCTAATGAAAAACTGTTTTTT.

The rearrangement uses TRBV12-3 or TRBV12-4 and TRBJ2-7; 8 bases map to TRBD1. There are 13 residues in the CDR3. V lost 6 bases, J lost 3 bases, and 4 bases stayed unmatched. The CDR3 sequence is CASRVDRGYEQYF. CDR3 sequence (DNA): TGTGCCAGCAGGGTAGACAGGGGCTACGAGCAGTACTTC.

The chain couples TRBV12-3 or TRBV12-4 to TRBJ1-1; D not resolved. This CDR3 spans 13 amino acids. The V and J ends lost 5 bases and 6 bases respectively, with 13 bases between them. This CDR3 reads CASSPWIGSEAFF. The CDR3 bases are TGTGCCAGCAGTCCGTGGATCGGGTCTGAAGCTTTCTTT.

V is TRBV6-5 and J is TRBJ1-4, with D possibly TRBD1 on 5 matching bases. The CDR3 consists of 15 residues. Germline V gives CDR1 MNHEY, CDR2 SVGAGI. V was pared by 0 bases and J by 2 bases, with 7 bases between. The CDR3 nucleotides are TGTGCCAGCAGTTACTCGGGACGGACTAATGAAAAACTGTTTTTT. This gives the protein CASSYSGRTNEKLFF.

The V gene is TRBV2, the J gene TRBJ2-7; 8 bases align to TRBD1. This CDR3 region has 13 residues. Germline assignment: CDR1 SNHLY and CDR2 FYNNEI. Losses at the gene ends were 6 bases for V and 6 bases for J; bases not matched to a gene: 7. Written as DNA, the CDR3 is TGTGCCAGCAGCCGCGGACAGGGAAGCGAGCAGTACTTC. Amino acid sequence: CASSRGQGSEQYF.

This clonotype has ten or more counts. The rearrangement links TRBV12-3 or TRBV12-4 to TRBJ1-5; D uncertain. This CDR3 contains 13 residues. V was clipped by 3 bases and J by 7 bases, with 10 bases between them. CDR3 amino acids: CASSFGQGQPQHF. In DNA form, the CDR3 reads TGTGCCAGCAGTTTTGGCCAAGGCCAGCCCCAGCATTTT.

This clonotype appeared a few times. The J gene is TRBJ2-3, the V gene TRBV5-1, with TRBD2 identical over 9 bases. This CDR3 spans 16 amino acids. The germline V gene encodes CDR1 SGHRS and CDR2 YFSETQ. J was trimmed by 2 bases and V by 4 bases; bases with no gene match: 8. CDR3 sequence: CASSQRLAGITDTQYF. DNA for the CDR3: TGCGCCAGCAGCCAAAGGCTAGCGGGAATCACAGATACGCAGTATTTT.